The present T cell receptor (beta chain) was sequenced within a study of cytomegalovirus exposure and HLA in healthy donors. Regarding the study as a whole: A list of around 150 TCR beta chains associated with cytomegalovirus was given.

The CDR3 consists of 15 residues. Germline V lookup: CDR1 SEHNR, CDR2 FQNEAQ (reference sequence). The junction had 6 bases not matched to a gene; V was cut back by 5 bases and J by 3 bases. The PCR contained 60 Vbeta and 13 Jbeta primers. The protocol was immunoSEQ multiplex PCR, while the TCRdb copy is restricted to in-frame clones and leaves out a portion. The repertoire holds some 110,000 clones, with 74% as singletons. On this clone itself: Its antigen is unidentified.

The sequence derives from a woman aged 50 to 65 in good health and CMV-seropositive. The J gene is TRBJ1-4, the V gene TRBV7-9, with TRBD1 identical over 7 bases. The source material was PBMCs. CDR3 coding DNA: TGTGCCAGCAGCAACCGACAGGGACCTAATGAAAAACTGTTTTTT. Translated, it gives CASSNRQGPNEKLFF.